The sequence of this T cell receptor beta chain was determined in a study of cytomegalovirus exposure and HLA in healthy donors. The study, taken as a whole, reports: Productive status was seen about 90% or about 30% of the time for most TCR beta V segments in an earlier analysis. Beyond CMV serostatus, there was no information to go on about immune exposure.

Germline values: CDR1 GTSNPN, CDR2 SVGIG (reference sequence). Trimming removed 0 bases at V and 8 bases at J, with 10 bases between. This CDR3 has 12 amino acids. Primers for the PCR totalled 60 Vbeta and 13 Jbeta. Assay used: immunoSEQ multiplex PCR; TCRdb lists only in-frame clones, some missing. The sample carries 110,000 to 150,000 clones, around 81% recorded once. About this clone: What it binds is unknown.

Participants comprised healthy donors of bone marrow. The V and J genes are TRBV30 and TRBJ1-2; no clear D gene. Material for sequencing was PBMCs. This clonotype originated in a man aged 35 to 55 in good health and CMV-seropositive. CDR3 nucleotides: TGTGCCTGGAGTGTAGTTCTCGGGGGCTACACCTTC. It yields the protein CAWSVVLGGYTF.